This TCR beta chain was profiled in a study of blood T cell repertoires in COVID-19. At the level of the study: Collection of acute and convalescent COVID-19 samples took place in the United States, Italy and Spain.

This CDR3 is built from 14 residues. The V gene lost 4 bases and the J gene lost 8 bases, with 17 bases spanning the gap. Germline lookup yields CDR1 LGHDT and CDR2 YNNKEL (reference sequence). This clone was seen once. Clones were sequenced by immunoSEQ multiplex PCR, and TCRdb holds only the in-frame ones, with some missing. Among 200,000 or so clones listed, roughly 84% were seen once. The receptor was isolated from a human donor in a cohort sampled during active COVID-19. The chain recombines TRBV3-1 (or the pseudogene TRBV3-2) with TRBJ1-2, with D unresolved. The sequenced material came from peripheral blood. CDR3 region: CASSLHGQYEGYTF. Here the CDR3 DNA reads TGTGCCAGCAGCCTCCATGGGCAGTATGAAGGCTACACCTTC.